This T cell receptor beta chain was profiled in a study of T-cell reconstitution after alpha-beta-depleted transplantation in children. This clonotype was seen at least ten times. Trimming cost V 1 base and J 1 base, with 7 bases left between them. Germline V CDR1 and CDR2: SGHAT, FQNNGV. There are 15 residues in the CDR3. As it was prepared, the TCRbeta library received unique molecular identifiers. TCRdb passed the PCR reads through MiXCR, listing each CDR3 protein once. The sample contains some 200,000 distinct CDR3 sequences, approximately 6.6% of which appear only once. The gene calls are TRBV11-2 and TRBJ2-2, with D tentatively TRBD1 (5 bases). This specimen consisted of PBMCs from the stem cell graft donor, obtained from the stem cell graft. This clonotype originated in a human donor who donated a stem cell graft to a child with Wiskott-Aldrich syndrome. The CDR3 spells CASSLGQGNTGELFF. CDR3 bases: TGTGCCAGCAGCTTAGGGCAGGGGAACACCGGGGAGCTGTTTTTT.